Listed here is a single T cell receptor (beta chain). Its target is not known. This CDR3 comprises 15 residues. J was trimmed by 2 bases and V by 7 bases; bases with no gene match: 6. The V gene's germline CDR1 is SGHAT and CDR2 FQNNGV. This sample's treatment: over 15 received Ad26.COV2.S at low or high dose, single or two shots; about five received placebo; per-sample allocation not given. Repertoires come from day 63 after the first vaccine or placebo injection. The vaccine antigen was prefusion-stabilized Wuhan SARS-CoV-2 spike. The data belong to a study of Ad26.COV2.S vaccination and SARS-CoV-2 variants. Study summary: Dosing was one shot or two shots 56 days apart. The study's findings and limits: Participants given vaccine showed non-spike TCR breadth similar to that of placebo recipients.

This table comes from immunoSEQ multiplex PCR, and its TCRdb copy is limited to in-frame clones, with some not included. The table records 200,000 to 250,000 clones, roughly 90% of them present only once. The sequencing here drew on peripheral blood, taken in a trial of Ad26.COV2.S vaccine versus placebo. This TCR was sampled from a person aged 18-60 years who received the Ad26.COV2.S COVID-19 vaccine or a placebo. The chain combines TRBV11-2 with TRBJ2-2; 8 nucleotides align to TRBD2. The DNA of the CDR3 is TGTGCCAGCATGGGCGGGGGGAGTAACACCGGGGAGCTGTTTTTT. It specifies CASMGGGSNTGELFF.